Included here is one TCR beta chain sequence, with context. The antigen it recognizes is unknown. Base qualities are not provided; no much larger clone lies one nucleotide away. In total, fewer than 750 healthy bone marrow donors made up the cohort. All cohort members were sampled while nominally healthy, although unrecorded immune exposures were likely present. The donor tested CMV seronegative and was one of the 352 seronegative cohort members. Each donor provided a peripheral blood sample, and peripheral blood mononuclear cells were used for TCR beta sequencing. The Qiagen DNeasy Blood Extraction Kit was used to extract genomic DNA from the blood cell samples. To prepare the library, the immunoSEQ multiplex PCR assay was applied. For the multiplex PCR, a mixture combining 60 forward primers for TCR Vbeta segments and 13 reverse primers for TCR Jbeta segments was used. The CDR3 region of rearranged TCR beta genes was amplified from genomic DNA with a multiplex PCR assay. Amplified TCR beta libraries were sequenced as 87-base-pair reads on the Illumina HiSeq System. The paper's processing steps were these. A later analysis tallied 70 million to 100 million unique TCR beta chains across the roughly 610 repertoires, and some 12 million of those chains were shared by two or more donors. A nearest-neighbor algorithm error-corrected the raw reads and collapsed the reads into unique sequences, merging closely related sequences to remove PCR and sequencing errors. Alignment of CDR3 sequences to IMGT reference sequences was used to assign V, D and J gene segments. Each retained sequence needed at least a six-nucleotide match to both a V gene segment and a J gene segment. Rearrangements were called productive when the CDR3 lacked stop codons and stayed in frame with V and J; all others were non-productive. Following IMGT convention, CDR3 was defined as the stretch from the second conserved V-encoded cysteine up to the conserved J-encoded phenylalanine. The earlier analysis of some 600 of the donors excluded sequences that lacked an unambiguous match to a single V gene segment. An earlier analysis of about 590 of the donors classified V segments as functional when productive rearrangements were above 56.7% and as segregating when the standard deviation between donors was above 5%. A statistical classification framework was built to diagnose cytomegalovirus status from the catalog of TCR beta chain sequences. In a later analysis, TCR nucleotide sequences were compared against IMGT/GENE-DB human TR gene sequences so that V and J genes could be assigned. A later analysis assigned CDR3 sequences and most-parsimonious VDJ recombination scenarios with the TCRdist pipeline. A later analysis defined each TCR beta chain by its CDR3 amino acid sequence plus V-gene family, and excluded reads lacking a unique V-gene family. As a way to deal with suspected cross-contamination and a sequencing artifact, a later analysis dropped 450 to 700 nucleotide sequences that were highly shared and had low generation probability. In a later analysis, a clonal expansion index was calculated for each public chain from normalized within-repertoire ranks of inferred template counts. In a later analysis, generation probabilities were computed with a VDJ recombination model fitted to out-of-frame rearrangements, and the resulting probabilities were checked against IGoR. In a later analysis, hypergeometric tests were used to score TCR-TCR, TCR-HLA and TCR-CMV co-occurrence, with a repertoire-size bias correction applied to TCR pairs. In a later analysis, false discovery rates were estimated by permuting HLA or CMV assignments 20 times. In a later analysis, co-occurring TCRs were grouped with DBSCAN, and TCRdist sequence similarity was added when clustering was performed within HLA-allele-positive subsets. Repertoires with fewer than 30,000 or more than 120,000 public chains, plus five repertoires with anomalous nucleotide sharing, were excluded from co-occurrence clustering. TCRdb provides this immuneACCESS table in a form limited to in-frame rearrangements. Some clones are lacking; in checked studies, under half of them reflect an unresolved V gene, and why the rest are absent is not known. V and J calls and clone size are given by that table; D and trimming were obtained from the DNA. The table for this sample lists about 100,000 clones; about 80% of them were counted only once. Of the sample, 4.1% falls within the top ten clones.

These data originate in a study of cytomegalovirus exposure and HLA in healthy donors (TCRdb year 2017). General notes on the study: According to an earlier analysis of several hundred of the donors, about 180 million T cells yielded 117 million unique TCR beta sequences and less than 300 Gb of sequence data. An early release that covered about 600 HLA-typed donors contained about 300 gigabases of sequencing data and 85 million to 100 million unique TCR sequences. Among the roughly 400 genotyped donors, around 79% belonged to the genetic ancestry cluster associated with self-reported Caucasian donors. The study was designed to test whether signatures of past pathogen exposure could be identified by cataloging public T cell receptors. The T cell repertoires of under 750 subjects were profiled by immunosequencing and related to cytomegalovirus serostatus. A separate validation cohort of over a hundred different subjects was used in addition to the roughly 620-subject first cohort. To predict cytomegalovirus infection status, the study brought together high-throughput TCR immunosequencing, statistical association of individual TCRs with disease status, and machine learning. A later analysis re-analyzed previously published TCR beta repertoires from approximately 670 donors and added high-resolution HLA genotyping to study TCR occurrence patterns. Rather than using new phenotypic data, the later analysis identified candidate immune exposures from TCR beta sequences and from how often those sequences occurred across donors. In an earlier analysis of roughly 540 of the donors, high-throughput TCR beta sequencing was used to judge whether each TCR beta V gene segment behaved as functional or pseudogenic. Alongside the repertoire data, information on donor age, sex, ethnicity and CMV serostatus was compiled. Genome-wide SNP genotypes for about 55% of the roughly 670 donors were used in a later genetic analysis, which treated that subset as a discovery cohort. All discovery cohort repertoires had been generated on a single sequencing platform. HLA typing included class I and class II loci at four-digit resolution. The number of donors typed differed by locus, with about 629-640 for A, B, C, DRB1 and DQB1, more than 500 for DQA1, 600 to 610 for DPA1, and about 450 for DPB1. About 5 DR-DQ haplotypes were handled as single units for association and clustering, since linkage in the cohort was strong. Among about 410 genotyped donors of the cohort, an average of around 240,000 unique TCR beta nucleotide sequences was sequenced per donor, of which about 20% were non-productive.

The CDR3, cysteine through phenylalanine, is 16 amino acids long. Of all the DNA, just the CDR3 is kept, 48 bases in frame from base 1. V is trimmed back by 4 bases and J by 4 bases, and the junction contains 13 bases that no gene match accounts for. Per the germline V gene (reference sequence), SGHNT is the CDR1 and YYREEE is the CDR2. Broader findings and caveats from the paper: In a later analysis, HLA-associated TCR beta chains showed more clonal expansion and lower generation probabilities than non-associated chains that were equally common. According to a later analysis, most CMV-associated TCR beta chains appeared to be HLA-restricted, and the HLA associations seemed to be driven largely by CMV exposure. In an earlier analysis of around 600 of the donors, most TCR beta V segments were observed in productive rearrangements about 90% or about 30% of the time, broadly matching IMGT annotations. Sequencing depth was assumed to be roughly uniform across donors in the presence/absence analyses, though that assumption may not hold. A cluster of highly shared sequence variants was judged likely to be a technical artifact of the sequencing pipeline. An association between a missense DCLRE1C variant and V-gene and J-gene trimming of TCR beta chains was found in a later genetic analysis and replicated in an independent cohort. Specific HLA alleles were associated with more than 15,000 TCR beta sequences at a false discovery rate of 0.05 in a later analysis. The cohort was sequenced for TCR beta chains only, and without alpha or paired-chain data the features that could be detected were limited. When HLA alleles, especially DR and DQ, strongly co-occurred, TCR associations were difficult to assign to individual alleles. According to a later genetic analysis, donors in an Asian-associated ancestry cluster had fewer N-insertions in productive TCRs than the approximately 650-donor mean. Several of the top co-occurrence clusters appeared to be linked to parvovirus B19, influenza, CMV and Epstein-Barr virus, according to a later analysis. Most TCR sequences were observed very rarely across donors, whereas some public TCRs were present in many individuals. Immune exposure information for the cohort was limited to CMV serostatus. In both the original and validation cohorts, the classifier was reported to diagnose cytomegalovirus status with high specificity and sensitivity. It was suggested by the authors that the approach could potentially be generalized to other disease states and immunological phenotypes. In a later analysis, TCR association rates were found to vary across HLA loci, with the most associated TCRs seen for DRB1 alleles and the fewest for HLA-C alleles. A further reported finding was that TCR beta sequences accurately predicted the HLA-A and HLA-B alleles for most subjects in the first cohort. Because HLA typing was unavailable for some donors at each locus, only the typed subset was used in association tests. In vitro tests confirmed that a few of the cytomegalovirus-associated TCR beta chains recognize cytomegalovirus antigens. Around 16 rarely observed V segments, including chromosome 9 orphons, were excluded from the earlier analysis of several hundred of the donors because counts were too low. In the study, around 150 TCR beta chains were listed as associated with cytomegalovirus. Some IMGT-functional V segments, including TRBV6-2 and TRBV6-3, could not be distinguished by the 87-base-pair reads and were therefore excluded. Linkage disequilibrium might explain the correlated functional status among segregating V segments, but an unknown experimental factor could not be excluded.

This sequence originates from a man aged 35 to 55 in good health and CMV-seronegative. The chain joins TRBV5-4 to TRBJ1-1, and 7 junction bases match TRBD1. Sequences were obtained from PBMCs. The sequenced DNA: TGTGCCAGCAGCCCCACCCCAAAACAGGGGCGCACTGAAGCTTTCTTT. This translates into CASSPTPKQGRTEAFF.